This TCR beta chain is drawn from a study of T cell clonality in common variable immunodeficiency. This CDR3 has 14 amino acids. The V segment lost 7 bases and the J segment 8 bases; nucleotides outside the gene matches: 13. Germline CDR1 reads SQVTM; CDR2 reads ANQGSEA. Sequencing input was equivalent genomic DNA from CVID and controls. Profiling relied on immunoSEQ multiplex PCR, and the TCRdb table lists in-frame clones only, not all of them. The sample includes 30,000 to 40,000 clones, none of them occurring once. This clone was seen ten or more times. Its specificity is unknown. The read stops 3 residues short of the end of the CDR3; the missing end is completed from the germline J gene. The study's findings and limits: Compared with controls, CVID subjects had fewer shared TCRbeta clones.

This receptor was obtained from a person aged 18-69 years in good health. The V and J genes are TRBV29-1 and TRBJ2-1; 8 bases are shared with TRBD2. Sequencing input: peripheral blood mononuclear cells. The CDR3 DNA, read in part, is TGCAGCGGGGGGGTAGCGGGGAAGACCGATGAG. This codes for CSGGVAGKTDE. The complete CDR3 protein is CSGGVAGKTDEQFF.